The 9 T cell receptor beta chains listed next were all sequenced from one sample in a study of blood T cell repertoires in COVID-19. Here immunoSEQ multiplex PCR was the method, and the copy in TCRdb shows in-frame clones only, minus some. Altogether 250,000 to 300,000 clones are present, 86% being singletons, with the ten largest covering around 3.6%. Sequencing was performed on peripheral blood. The receptors stem from a man aged 18 to 29 with active or convalescent COVID-19.

V and J are TRBV12-5 and TRBJ1-5; 10 positions agree with TRBD1. Germline CDR1 and CDR2: LGHNT and FRNRAP. Trimming removed 5 bases from V and 5 bases from J; junction bases left unmatched: 6. The CDR3 length is 15 residues. In nucleotides, the CDR3 is TGTGCTAGTGGTCGGGGACAGGGGCGGGATCAGCCCCAGCATTTT. Translating gives CASGRGQGRDQPQHF.

This clone is a singleton in its sample. Other nucleotide sequences in the sample specify the same CDR3. V usage is TRBV28 and J usage is TRBJ1-5, with TRBD1 matching over 10 bases. Germline V gives CDR1 MDHEN, CDR2 SYDVKM. Unmatched junction bases numbered 0, after V lost 3 bases and J lost 7 bases. The length of the CDR3 is 13 residues. The CDR3 DNA follows: TGTGCCAGCAGTTTGACAGGGGGCCAGCCCCAGCATTTT. Encoded protein: CASSLTGGQPQHF. Together with reference TRBV28 and TRBJ1-5, the CDR3 gives the full variable domain: DVKVTQSSRYLVKRTGEKVFLECVQDMDHENMFWYRQDPGLGLRLIYFSYDVKMKEKGDIPEGYSVSREKKERFSLILESASTNQTSMYLCASSLTGGQPQHFGDGTRLSIL.

The rearrangement links TRBV11-2 to TRBJ2-7, with D unresolved. The length of the CDR3 is 11 residues. Germline lookup yields CDR1 SGHAT and CDR2 FQNNGV. The V end was cut by 2 bases, the J end by 7 bases, with 6 bases between. The CDR3 loop reads CASSLLREQYF. In DNA form, the CDR3 reads TGTGCCAGCAGCTTACTTCGGGAGCAGTACTTC.

The rearrangement links TRBV23-1 to TRBJ1-4, with TRBD1 matching over 7 bases. TRBV23-1 is recorded as an ORF, its role being uncertain. The CDR3 runs to 16 residues. Germline trimming cut 6 bases from V and 3 bases from J; bases unmatched to any gene: 10. The CDR3 reads CASSHPRTGANEKLFF. Here the CDR3 DNA reads TGCGCCAGCAGCCACCCCCGGACAGGAGCTAATGAAAAACTGTTTTTT.

The chain couples TRBV29-1 to TRBJ1-5; TRBD1 matches 8 bases. Germline V CDR1 and CDR2: SQVTM, ANQGSEA. J gave up 5 bases and V 7 bases, and 7 bases lay outside the gene matches. This CDR3 is 13 amino acids long. The CDR3 sequence: CSAVTGVDQPQHF. In nucleotides, the CDR3 is TGCAGCGCGGTGACAGGGGTTGATCAGCCCCAGCATTTT.

This sequence joins TRBV11-3 and TRBJ2-4; D is ambiguous. Trimming cost V 0 bases and J 2 bases, with 5 bases left between them. Germline V gene lookup returns CDR1 SGHNT and CDR2 YENEEA. This CDR3 is 14 amino acids long. The CDR3 coding sequence is TGTGCCAGCAGCTTAGACAGGTCCAAAAACATTCAGTACTTC. It encodes CASSLDRSKNIQYF.

The chain recombines TRBV11-3 with TRBJ1-3, with 7 nucleotides matching TRBD1. The CDR3 totals 17 residues. Unmatched junction bases numbered 7, after V lost 2 bases and J lost 0 bases. Germline CDR1 and CDR2: SGHNT and YENEEA. The CDR3 DNA sequence: TGTGCCAGCAGCTTAAACAGGGGTTTCAGCTCTGGAAACACCATATATTTT. Translated: CASSLNRGFSSGNTIYF.

The gene calls are TRBV29-1 and TRBJ1-3, with 7 bases lining up with TRBD1. Germline lookup yields CDR1 SQVTM and CDR2 ANQGSEA. With V trimmed by 6 bases and J by 4 bases, 9 bases remained unmatched. The CDR3 loop spans 14 amino acids. The CDR3 nucleotides read TGCAGCGTCTTGGTACAACAGGGGGGAAACACCATATATTTT. Translating gives CSVLVQQGGNTIYF.

The V and J genes are TRBV18 and TRBJ2-3; TRBD2 aligns across 9 bases. Losses at the gene ends were 6 bases for V and 6 bases for J; bases not matched to a gene: 10. Germline V lookup: CDR1 KGHSH, CDR2 LQKENI. This CDR3 is built from 15 residues. The CDR3: CASSPLAGGQDTQYF. Here the CDR3 DNA reads TGTGCCAGCTCTCCCCTGGCGGGAGGGCAGGATACGCAGTATTTT.